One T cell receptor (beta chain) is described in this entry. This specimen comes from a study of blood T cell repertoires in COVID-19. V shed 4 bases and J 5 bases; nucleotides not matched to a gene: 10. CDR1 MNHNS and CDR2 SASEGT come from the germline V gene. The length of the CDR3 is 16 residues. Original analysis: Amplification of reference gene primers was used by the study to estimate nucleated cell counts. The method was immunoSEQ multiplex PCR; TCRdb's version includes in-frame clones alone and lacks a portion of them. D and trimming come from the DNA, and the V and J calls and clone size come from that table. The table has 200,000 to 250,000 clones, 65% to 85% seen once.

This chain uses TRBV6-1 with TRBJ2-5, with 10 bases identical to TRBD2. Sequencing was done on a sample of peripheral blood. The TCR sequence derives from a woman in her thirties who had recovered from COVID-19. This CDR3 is CASSVRLAGGFETQYF. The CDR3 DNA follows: TGTGCCAGCAGTGTACGACTAGCGGGTGGATTTGAGACCCAGTACTTC.